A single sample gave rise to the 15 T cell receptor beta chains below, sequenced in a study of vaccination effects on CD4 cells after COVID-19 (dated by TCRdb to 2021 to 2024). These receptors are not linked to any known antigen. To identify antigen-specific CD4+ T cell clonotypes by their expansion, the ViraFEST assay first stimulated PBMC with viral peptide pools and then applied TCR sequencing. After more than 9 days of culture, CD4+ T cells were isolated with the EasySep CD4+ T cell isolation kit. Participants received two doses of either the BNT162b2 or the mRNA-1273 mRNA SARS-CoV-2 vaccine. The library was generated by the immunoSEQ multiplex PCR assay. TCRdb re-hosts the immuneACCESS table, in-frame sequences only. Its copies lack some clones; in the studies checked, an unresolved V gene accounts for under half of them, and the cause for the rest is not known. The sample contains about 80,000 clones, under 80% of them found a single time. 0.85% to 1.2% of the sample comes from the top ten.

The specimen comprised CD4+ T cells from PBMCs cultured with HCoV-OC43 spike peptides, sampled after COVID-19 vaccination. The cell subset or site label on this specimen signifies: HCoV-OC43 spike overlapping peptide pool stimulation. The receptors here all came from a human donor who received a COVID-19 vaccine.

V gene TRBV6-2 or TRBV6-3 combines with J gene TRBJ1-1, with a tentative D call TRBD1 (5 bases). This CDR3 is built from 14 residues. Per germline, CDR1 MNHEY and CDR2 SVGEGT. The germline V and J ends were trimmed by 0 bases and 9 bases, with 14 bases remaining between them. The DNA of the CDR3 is TGTGCCAGCAGTTACTCCCTGGGACCCAAGAAAGCTTTCTTT. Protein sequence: CASSYSLGPKKAFF.

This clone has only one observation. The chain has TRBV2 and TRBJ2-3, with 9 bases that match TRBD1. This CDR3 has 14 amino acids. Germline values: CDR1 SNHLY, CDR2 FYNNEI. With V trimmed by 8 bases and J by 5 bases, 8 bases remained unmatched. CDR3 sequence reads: CASRDRAFQDTQYF. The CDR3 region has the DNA TGTGCCAGCCGGGACAGGGCCTTCCAAGATACGCAGTATTTT.

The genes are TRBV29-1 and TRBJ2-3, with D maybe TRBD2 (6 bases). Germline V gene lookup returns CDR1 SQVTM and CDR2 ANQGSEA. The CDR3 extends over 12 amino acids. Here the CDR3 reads CSADGGTDTQYF. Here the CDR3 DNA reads TGCAGTGCCGACGGAGGGACAGATACGCAGTATTTT.

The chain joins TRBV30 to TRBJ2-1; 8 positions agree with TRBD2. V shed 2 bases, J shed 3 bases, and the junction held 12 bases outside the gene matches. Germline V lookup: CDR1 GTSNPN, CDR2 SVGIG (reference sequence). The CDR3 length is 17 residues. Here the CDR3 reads CAWSFLREGGFYNEQFF. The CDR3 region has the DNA TGTGCCTGGAGTTTTCTTCGGGAGGGGGGCTTCTACAATGAGCAGTTCTTC.

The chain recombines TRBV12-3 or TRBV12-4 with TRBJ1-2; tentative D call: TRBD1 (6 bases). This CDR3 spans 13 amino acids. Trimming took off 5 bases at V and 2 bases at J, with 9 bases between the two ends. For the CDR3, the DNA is TGTGCCAGCAGTCCGGACAGAAACTATGGCTACACCTTC. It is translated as CASSPDRNYGYTF.

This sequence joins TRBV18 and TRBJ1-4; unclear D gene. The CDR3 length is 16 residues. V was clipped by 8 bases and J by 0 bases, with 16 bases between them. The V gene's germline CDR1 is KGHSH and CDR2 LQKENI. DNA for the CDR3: TGTGCCAGCGCACGCGGCAGTGGGACAACTAATGAAAAACTGTTTTTT. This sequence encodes CASARGSGTTNEKLFF.

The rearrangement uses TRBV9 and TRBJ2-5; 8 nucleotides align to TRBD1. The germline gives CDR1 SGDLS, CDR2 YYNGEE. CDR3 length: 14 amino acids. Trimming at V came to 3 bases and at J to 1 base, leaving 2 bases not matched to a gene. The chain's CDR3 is CASSAGTGQETQYF. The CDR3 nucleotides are TGTGCCAGCAGCGCCGGGACAGGCCAAGAGACCCAGTACTTC. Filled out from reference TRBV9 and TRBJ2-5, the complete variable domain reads DSGVTQTPKHLITATGQRVTLRCSPRSGDLSVYWYQQSLDQGLQFLIQYYNGEERAKGNILERFSAQQFPDLHSELNLSSLELGDSALYFCASSAGTGQETQYFGPGTRLLVL.

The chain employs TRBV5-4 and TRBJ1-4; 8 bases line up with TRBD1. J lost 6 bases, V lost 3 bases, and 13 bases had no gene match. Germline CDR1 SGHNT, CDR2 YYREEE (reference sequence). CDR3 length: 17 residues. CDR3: CASSSPTTGGFDEKLFF. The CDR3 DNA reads TGTGCCAGCAGCTCACCCACTACAGGGGGGTTTGATGAAAAACTGTTTTTT.

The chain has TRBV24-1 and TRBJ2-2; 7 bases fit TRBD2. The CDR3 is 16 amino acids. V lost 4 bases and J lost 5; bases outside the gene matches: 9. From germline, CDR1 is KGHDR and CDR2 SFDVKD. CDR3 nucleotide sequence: TGTGCCACCAGTGACTCCCGACTAGCAGTAACCGGGGAGCTGTTTTTT. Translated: CATSDSRLAVTGELFF.

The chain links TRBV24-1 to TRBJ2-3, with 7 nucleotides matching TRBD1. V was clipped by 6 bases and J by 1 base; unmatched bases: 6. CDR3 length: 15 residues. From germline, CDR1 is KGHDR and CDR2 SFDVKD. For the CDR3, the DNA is TGTGCCACCAGTCCCACAGGGGCACGCACAGATACGCAGTATTTT. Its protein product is CATSPTGARTDTQYF.

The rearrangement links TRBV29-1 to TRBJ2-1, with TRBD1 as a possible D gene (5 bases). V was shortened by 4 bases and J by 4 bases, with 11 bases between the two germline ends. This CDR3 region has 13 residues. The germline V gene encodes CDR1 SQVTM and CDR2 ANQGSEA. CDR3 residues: CSVGRDRYNEQFF. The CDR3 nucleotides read TGCAGCGTTGGCAGGGATCGATACAATGAGCAGTTCTTC.

The CDR3 protein is CASSLGPGPYEQYV. CDR3 nucleotides: TGTGCCAGCAGTTTGGGCCCGGGCCCCTACGAGCAGTACGTC. This chain joins TRBV6-2 or TRBV6-3 and TRBJ2-7, with D unresolved. CDR3 length: 14 amino acids. Trimming stripped 4 bases from V and 2 bases from J, with 12 bases between. Germline V gives CDR1 MNHEY, CDR2 SVGEGT.

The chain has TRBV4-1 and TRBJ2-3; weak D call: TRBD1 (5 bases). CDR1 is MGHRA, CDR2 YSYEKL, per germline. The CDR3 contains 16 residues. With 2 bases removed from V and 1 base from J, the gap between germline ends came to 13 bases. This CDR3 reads CASSQKQGSGTDTQYF. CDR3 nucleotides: TGCGCCAGCAGCCAAAAGCAGGGCTCCGGCACAGATACGCAGTATTTT.

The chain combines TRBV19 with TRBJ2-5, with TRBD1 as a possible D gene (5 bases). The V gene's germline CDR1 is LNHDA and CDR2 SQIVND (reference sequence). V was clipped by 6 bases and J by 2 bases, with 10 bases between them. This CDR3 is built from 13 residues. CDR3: CASRRTTQETQYF. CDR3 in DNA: TGTGCCAGTAGGCGGACAACGCAAGAGACCCAGTACTTC.

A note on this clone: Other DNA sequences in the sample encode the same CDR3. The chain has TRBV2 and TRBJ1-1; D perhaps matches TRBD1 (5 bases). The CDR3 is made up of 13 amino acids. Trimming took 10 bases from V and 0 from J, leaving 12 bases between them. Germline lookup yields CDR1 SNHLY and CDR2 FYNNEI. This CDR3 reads CAIKGDLNTEAFF. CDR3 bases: TGTGCCATAAAAGGGGACCTGAACACTGAAGCTTTCTTT.